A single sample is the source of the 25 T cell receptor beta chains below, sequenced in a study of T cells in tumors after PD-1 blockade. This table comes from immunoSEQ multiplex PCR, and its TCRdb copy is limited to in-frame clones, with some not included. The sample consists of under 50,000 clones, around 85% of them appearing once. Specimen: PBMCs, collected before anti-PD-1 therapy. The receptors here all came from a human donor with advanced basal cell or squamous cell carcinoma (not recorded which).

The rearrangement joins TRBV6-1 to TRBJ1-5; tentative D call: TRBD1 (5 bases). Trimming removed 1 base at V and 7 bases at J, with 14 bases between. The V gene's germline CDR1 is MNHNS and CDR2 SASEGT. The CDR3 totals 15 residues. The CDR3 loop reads CASSEGILGDQPQHF. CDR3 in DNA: TGTGCCAGCAGTGAAGGGATTTTAGGGGACCAGCCCCAGCATTTT.

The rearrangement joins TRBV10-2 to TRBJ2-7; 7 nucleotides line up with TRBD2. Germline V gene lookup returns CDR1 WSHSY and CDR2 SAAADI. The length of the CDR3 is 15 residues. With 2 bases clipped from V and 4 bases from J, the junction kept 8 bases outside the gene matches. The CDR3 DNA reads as TGCGCCAGCAGTGAGCCCGGGGGAGGGTGGTACGAGCAGTACTTC. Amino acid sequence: CASSEPGGGWYEQYF.

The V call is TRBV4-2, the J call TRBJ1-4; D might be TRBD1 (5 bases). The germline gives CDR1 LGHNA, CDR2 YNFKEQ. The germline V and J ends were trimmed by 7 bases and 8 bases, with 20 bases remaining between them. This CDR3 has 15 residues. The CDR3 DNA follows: TGTGCCAGCAAATTGGGGCAAGGGACTAGCGAAAAACTGTTTTTT. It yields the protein CASKLGQGTSEKLFF.

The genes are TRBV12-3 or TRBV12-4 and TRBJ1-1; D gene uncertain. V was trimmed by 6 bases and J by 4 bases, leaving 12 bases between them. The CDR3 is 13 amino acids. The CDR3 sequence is CASSLGISTEAFF. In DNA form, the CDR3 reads TGTGCCAGCAGCCTCGGGATCAGCACTGAAGCTTTCTTT.

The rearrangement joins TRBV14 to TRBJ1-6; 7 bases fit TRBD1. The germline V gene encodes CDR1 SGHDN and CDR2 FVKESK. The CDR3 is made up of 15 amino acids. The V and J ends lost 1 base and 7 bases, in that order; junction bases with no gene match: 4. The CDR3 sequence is CASSQGGTANSPLHF. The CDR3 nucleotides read TGTGCCAGCAGCCAAGGTGGGACAGCGAATTCACCCCTCCACTTT.

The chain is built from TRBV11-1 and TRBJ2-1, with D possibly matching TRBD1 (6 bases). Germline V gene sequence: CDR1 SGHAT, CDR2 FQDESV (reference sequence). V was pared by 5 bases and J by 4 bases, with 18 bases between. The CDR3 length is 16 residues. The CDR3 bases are TGTGCCAGCAGCCCACACCCCGGACAGCTATACAATGAGCAGTTCTTC. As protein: CASSPHPGQLYNEQFF.

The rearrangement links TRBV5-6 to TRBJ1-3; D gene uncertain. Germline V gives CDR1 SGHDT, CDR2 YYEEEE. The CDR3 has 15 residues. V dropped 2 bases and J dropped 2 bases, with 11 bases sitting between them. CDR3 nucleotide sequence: TGTGCCAGCAGCTTCTTCCAAATCACTGGAAACACCATATATTTT. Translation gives CASSFFQITGNTIYF.

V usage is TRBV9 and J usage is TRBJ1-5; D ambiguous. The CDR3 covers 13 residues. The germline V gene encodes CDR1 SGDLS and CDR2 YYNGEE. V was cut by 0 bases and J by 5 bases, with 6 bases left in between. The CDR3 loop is CASSVGWDQPQHF. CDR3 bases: TGTGCCAGCAGCGTAGGATGGGATCAGCCCCAGCATTTT. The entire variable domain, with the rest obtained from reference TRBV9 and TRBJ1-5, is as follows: DSGVTQTPKHLITATGQRVTLRCSPRSGDLSVYWYQQSLDQGLQFLIQYYNGEERAKGNILERFSAQQFPDLHSELNLSSLELGDSALYFCASSVGWDQPQHFGDGTRLSIL.

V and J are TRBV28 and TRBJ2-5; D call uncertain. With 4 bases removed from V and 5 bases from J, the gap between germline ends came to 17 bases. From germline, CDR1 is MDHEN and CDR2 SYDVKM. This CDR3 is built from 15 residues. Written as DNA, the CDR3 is TGTGCCAGCAGTTCCCCGGGCCTTAACGGTGAGACCCAGTACTTC. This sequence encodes CASSSPGLNGETQYF.

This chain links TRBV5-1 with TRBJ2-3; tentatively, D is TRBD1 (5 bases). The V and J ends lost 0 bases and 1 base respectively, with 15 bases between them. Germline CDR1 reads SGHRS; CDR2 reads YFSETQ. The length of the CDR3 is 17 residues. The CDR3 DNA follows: TGCGCCAGCAGCTTGGAGGGGTACTCGTACGGCACAGATACGCAGTATTTT. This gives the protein CASSLEGYSYGTDTQYF.

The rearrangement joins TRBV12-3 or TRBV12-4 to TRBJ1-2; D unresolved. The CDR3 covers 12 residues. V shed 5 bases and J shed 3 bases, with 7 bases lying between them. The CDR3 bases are TGTGCCAGCAGTAGACGGGACTATGGCTACACCTTC. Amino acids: CASSRRDYGYTF.

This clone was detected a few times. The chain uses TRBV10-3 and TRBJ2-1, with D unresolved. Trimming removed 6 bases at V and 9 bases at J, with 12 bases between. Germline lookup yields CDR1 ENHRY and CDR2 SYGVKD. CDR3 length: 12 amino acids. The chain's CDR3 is CAIRAEDAEQFF. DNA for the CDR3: TGTGCCATCAGGGCCGAAGATGCTGAGCAGTTCTTC.

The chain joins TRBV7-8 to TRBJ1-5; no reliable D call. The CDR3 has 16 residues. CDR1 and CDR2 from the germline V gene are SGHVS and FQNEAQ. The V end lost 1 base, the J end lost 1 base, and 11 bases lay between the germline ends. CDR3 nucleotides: TGTGCCAGCAGCTTAGGGGTGGGAGGGAGCAATCAGCCCCAGCATTTT. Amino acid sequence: CASSLGVGGSNQPQHF.

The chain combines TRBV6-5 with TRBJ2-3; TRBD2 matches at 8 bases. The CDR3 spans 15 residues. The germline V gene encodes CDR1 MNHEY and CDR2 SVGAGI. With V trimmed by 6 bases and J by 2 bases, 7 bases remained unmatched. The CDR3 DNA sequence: TGTGCCAGCAGCGGGAGGGTGGATGACACAGATACGCAGTATTTT. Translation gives CASSGRVDDTDTQYF.

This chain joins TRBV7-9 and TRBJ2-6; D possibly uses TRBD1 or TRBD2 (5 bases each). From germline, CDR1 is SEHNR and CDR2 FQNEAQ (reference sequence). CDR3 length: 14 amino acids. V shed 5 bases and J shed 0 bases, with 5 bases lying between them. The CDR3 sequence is CASSGGSGANVLTF. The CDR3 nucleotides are TGTGCCAGCAGCGGGGGCTCTGGGGCCAACGTCCTGACTTTC.

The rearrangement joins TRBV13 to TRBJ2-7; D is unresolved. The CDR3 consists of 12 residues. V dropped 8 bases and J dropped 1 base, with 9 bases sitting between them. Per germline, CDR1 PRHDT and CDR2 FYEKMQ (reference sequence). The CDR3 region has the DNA TGTGCCAGCGGTGTTAGTTCCTACGAGCAGTACTTC. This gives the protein CASGVSSYEQYF.

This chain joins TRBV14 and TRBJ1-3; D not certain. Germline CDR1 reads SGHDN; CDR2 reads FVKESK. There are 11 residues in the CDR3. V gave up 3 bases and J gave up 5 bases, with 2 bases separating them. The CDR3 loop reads CASSHRNTIYF. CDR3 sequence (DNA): TGTGCCAGCAGCCACCGAAACACCATATATTTT.

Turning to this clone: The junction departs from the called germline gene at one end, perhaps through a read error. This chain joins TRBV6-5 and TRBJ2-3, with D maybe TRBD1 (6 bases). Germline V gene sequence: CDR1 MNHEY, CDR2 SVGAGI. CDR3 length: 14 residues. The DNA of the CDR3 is TGTGCCAGCAGCCTAAGTTACGATAATGGGTACAGGGACTTT. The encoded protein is CASSLSYDNGYRDF.

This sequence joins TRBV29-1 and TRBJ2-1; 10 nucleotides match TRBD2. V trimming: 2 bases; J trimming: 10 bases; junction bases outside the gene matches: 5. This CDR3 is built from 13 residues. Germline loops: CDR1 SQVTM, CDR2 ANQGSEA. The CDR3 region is CSVESSGSGEQFF. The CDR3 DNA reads TGCAGCGTTGAATCTAGCGGGAGTGGCGAGCAGTTCTTC.

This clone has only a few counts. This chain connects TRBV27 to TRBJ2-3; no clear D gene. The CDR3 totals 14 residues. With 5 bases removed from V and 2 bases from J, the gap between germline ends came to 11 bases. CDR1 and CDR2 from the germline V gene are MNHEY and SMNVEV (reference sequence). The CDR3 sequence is CASSHRTHTDTQYF. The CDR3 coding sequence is TGTGCCAGCAGTCACCGGACCCACACAGATACGCAGTATTTT.

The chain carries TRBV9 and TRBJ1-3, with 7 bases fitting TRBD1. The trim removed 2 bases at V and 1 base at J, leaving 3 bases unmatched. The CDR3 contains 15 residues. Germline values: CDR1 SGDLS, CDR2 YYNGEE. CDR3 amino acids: CASSVEQGSGNTIYF. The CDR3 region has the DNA TGTGCCAGCAGCGTCGAACAGGGGTCTGGAAACACCATATATTTT.

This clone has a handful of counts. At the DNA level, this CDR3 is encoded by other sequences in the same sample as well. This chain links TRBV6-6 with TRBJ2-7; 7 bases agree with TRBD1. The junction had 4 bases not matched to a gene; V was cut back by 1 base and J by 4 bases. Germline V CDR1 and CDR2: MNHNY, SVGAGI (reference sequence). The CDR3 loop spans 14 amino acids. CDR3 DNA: TGTGCCAGCAGTTACTTGCCAGGGGGTTACGAGCAGTACTTC. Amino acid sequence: CASSYLPGGYEQYF.

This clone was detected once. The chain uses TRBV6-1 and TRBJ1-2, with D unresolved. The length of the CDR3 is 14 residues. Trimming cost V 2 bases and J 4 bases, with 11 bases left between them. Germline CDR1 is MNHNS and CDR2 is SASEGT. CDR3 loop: CASSEYLSGYGYTF. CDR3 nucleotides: TGTGCCAGCAGTGAATATTTAAGCGGCTATGGCTACACCTTC.

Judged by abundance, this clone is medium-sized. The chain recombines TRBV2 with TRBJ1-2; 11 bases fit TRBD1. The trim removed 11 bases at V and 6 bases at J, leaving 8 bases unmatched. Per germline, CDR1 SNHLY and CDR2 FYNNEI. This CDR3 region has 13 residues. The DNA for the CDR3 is TGTGCCGGCGGGACAGGGGGGACTAATGGCTACACCTTC. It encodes CAGGTGGTNGYTF.

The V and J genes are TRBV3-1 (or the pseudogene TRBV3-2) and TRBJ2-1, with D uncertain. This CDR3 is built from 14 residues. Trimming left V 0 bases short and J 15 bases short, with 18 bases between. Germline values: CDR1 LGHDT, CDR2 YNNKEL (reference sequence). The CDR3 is CASSQDSAPRRRFF. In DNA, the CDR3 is TGTGCCAGCAGCCAAGATTCGGCCCCTAGACGTCGGTTCTTC.